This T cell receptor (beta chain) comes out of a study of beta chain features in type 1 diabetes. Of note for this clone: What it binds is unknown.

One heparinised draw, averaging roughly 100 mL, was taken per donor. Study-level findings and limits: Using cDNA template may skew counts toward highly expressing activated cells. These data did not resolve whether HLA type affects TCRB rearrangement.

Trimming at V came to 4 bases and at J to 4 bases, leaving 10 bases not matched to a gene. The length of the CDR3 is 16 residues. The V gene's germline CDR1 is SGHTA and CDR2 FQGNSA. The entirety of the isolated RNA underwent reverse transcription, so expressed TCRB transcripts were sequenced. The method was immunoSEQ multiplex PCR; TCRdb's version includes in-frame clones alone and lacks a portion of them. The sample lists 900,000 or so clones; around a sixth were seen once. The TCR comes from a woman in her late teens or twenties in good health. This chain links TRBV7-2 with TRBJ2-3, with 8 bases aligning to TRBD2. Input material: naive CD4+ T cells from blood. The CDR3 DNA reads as TGTGCCAGCAGCTACCGCAGCGGGAGTAGGGCAGATACGCAGTATTTT. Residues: CASSYRSGSRADTQYF. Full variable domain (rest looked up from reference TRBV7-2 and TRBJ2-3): GAGVSQSPSNKVTEKGKDVELRCDPISGHTALYWYRQSLGQGLEFLIYFQGNSAPDKSGLPSDRFSAERTGGSVSTLTIQRTQQEDSAVYLCASSYRSGSRADTQYFGPGTRLTVL.